The rows below give T cell receptor beta chains drawn from one sample of a study of blood T cell repertoires in COVID-19. Measured with immunoSEQ multiplex PCR; TCRdb has only the in-frame clones, and not every one. The sample carries about 94,000 clones, 87% recorded once. Sequenced sample: peripheral blood. The receptors come from a human donor with acute or convalescent COVID-19. The donor label of this sample is uncertain. Each CDR3 is given with its conserved first and last residue.

v_call,cdr3_aa
TRBV7-9,CASSFQPGLAAEQFF
TRBV18,CASSPPMPGPDGYTF
TRBV11-2,CASSFAGTGGYNTQYF
TRBV6-2/TRBV6-3,CASSKQGARGNQPQHF
TRBV3-1/TRBV3-2,CASSQPQGLFGNEQYF
TRBV15,CATSLTRWANEQFF
TRBV28,CASSSSRGLNQPQHF
TRBV6-1,CASSEEPGIAYGYTF
TRBV14,CASSRAPGETIYF
TRBV7-9,CASSAGTRTGYTF
TRBV2,CASSPGQGVTEAFF